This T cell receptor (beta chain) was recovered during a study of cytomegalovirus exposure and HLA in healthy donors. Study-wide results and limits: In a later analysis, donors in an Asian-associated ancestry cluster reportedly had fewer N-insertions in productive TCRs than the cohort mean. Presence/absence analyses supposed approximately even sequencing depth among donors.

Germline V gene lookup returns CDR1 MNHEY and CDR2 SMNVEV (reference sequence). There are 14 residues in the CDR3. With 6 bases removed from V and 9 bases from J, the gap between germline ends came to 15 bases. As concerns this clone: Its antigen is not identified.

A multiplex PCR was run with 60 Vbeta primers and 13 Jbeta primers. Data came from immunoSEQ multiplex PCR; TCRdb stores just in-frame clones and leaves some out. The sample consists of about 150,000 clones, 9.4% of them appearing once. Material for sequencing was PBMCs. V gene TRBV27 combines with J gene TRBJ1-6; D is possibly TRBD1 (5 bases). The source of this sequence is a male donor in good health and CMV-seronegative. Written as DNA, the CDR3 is TGTGCCAGCAGGGGGGGGATGGTTGGTTCACCCCTCCACTTT. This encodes CASRGGMVGSPLHF.